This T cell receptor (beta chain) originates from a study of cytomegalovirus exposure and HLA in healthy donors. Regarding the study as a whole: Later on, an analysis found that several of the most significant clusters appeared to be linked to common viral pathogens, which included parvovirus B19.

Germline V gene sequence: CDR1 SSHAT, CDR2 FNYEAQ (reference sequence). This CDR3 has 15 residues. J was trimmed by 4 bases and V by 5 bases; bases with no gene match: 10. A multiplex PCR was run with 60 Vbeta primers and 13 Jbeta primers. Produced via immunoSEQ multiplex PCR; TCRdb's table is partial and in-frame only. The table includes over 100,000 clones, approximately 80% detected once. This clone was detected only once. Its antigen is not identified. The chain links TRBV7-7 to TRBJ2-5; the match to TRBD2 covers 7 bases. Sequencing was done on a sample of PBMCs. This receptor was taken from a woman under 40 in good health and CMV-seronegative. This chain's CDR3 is CASSPFLGGTETQYF. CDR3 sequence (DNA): TGTGCCAGCAGCCCTTTTTTGGGGGGGACAGAGACCCAGTACTTC.